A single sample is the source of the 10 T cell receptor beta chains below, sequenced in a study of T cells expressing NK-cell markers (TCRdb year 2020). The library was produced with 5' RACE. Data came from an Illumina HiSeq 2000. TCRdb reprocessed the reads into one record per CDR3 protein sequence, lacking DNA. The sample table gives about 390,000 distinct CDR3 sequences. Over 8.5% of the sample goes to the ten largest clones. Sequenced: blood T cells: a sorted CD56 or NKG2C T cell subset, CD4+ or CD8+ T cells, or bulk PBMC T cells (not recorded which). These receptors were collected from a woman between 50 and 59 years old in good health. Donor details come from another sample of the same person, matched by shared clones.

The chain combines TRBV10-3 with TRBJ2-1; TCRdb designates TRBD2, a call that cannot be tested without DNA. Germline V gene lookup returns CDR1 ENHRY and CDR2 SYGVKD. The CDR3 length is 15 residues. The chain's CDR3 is CAISEGTSRVDEQFF.

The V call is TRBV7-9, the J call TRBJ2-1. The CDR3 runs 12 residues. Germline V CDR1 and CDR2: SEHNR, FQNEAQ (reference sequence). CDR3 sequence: CASSQSGNEQFF.

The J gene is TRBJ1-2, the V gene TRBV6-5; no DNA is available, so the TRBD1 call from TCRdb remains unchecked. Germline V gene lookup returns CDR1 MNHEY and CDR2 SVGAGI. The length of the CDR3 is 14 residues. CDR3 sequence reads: CASKGQGINYGYTF.

Here the CDR3 reads CASQRGPVTQYF. This chain joins TRBV12-3 or TRBV12-4 and TRBJ2-5; TCRdb returns TRBD2, unconfirmable since there is no DNA. The CDR3 consists of 12 residues.

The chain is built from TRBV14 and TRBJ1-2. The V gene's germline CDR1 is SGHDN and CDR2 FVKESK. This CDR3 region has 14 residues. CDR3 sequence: CASSQGGRTYGYTF.

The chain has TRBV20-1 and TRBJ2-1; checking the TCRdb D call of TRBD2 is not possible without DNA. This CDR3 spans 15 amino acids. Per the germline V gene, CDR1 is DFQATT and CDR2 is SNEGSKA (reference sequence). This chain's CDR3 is CSAREHGPGPNEQFF.

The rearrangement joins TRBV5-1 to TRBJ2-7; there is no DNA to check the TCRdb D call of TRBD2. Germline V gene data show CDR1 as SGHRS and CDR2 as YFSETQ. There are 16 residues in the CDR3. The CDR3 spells CASFLAPGLAGLEQYF.

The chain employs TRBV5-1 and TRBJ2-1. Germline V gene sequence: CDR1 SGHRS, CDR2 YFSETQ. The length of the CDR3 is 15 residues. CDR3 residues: CASSPFRYSYNEQFF.

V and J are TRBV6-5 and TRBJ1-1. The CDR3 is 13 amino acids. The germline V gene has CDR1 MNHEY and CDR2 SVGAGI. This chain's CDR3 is CASSFNQNTEAFF.

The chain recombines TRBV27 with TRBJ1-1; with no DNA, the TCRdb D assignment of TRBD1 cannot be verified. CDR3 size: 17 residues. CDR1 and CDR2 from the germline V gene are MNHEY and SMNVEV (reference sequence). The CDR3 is CASSFNQGGTLSSEAFF.